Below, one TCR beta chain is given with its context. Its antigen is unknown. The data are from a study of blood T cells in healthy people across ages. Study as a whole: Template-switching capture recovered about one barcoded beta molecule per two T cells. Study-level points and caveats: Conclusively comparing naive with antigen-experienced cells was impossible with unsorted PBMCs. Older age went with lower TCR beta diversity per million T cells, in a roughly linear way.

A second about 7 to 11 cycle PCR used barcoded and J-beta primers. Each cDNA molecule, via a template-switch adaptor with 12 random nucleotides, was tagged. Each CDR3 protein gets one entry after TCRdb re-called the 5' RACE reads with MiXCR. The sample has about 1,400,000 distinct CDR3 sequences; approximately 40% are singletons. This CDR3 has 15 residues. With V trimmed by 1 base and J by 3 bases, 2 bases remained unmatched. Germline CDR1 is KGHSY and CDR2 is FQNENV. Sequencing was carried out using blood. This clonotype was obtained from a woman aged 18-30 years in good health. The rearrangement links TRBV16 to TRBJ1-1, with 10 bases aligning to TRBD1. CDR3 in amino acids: CASSQWGTGDTEAFF. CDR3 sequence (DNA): TGTGCCAGCAGCCAATGGGGGACAGGGGACACTGAAGCTTTCTTT.